The 18 T cell receptor beta chains below come from one sample, sequenced in a study of cytomegalovirus exposure and HLA in healthy donors. TCRdb keeps only in-frame clones here, not all; method: immunoSEQ multiplex PCR. This sample carries around 230,000 clones, approximately 86% of them seen once, and the ten largest clones take around 1.3%. What was sequenced was PBMCs. The receptors come from a woman aged 25 to 39 in good health and CMV-seropositive.

J is TRBJ2-7 and V is TRBV6-5; possible D gene TRBD1, 5 bases. This CDR3 is 13 amino acids long. The germline gives CDR1 MNHEY, CDR2 SVGAGI. V was trimmed by 0 bases and J by 3 bases, leaving 6 bases between them. The DNA of the CDR3 is TGTGCCAGCAGTTACTCGGGGCGCTACGAGCAGTACTTC. Translation gives CASSYSGRYEQYF.

This clone has only a few counts. The chain joins TRBV7-2 to TRBJ1-1; tentatively, D is TRBD1 (5 bases). CDR1 is SGHTA and CDR2 is FQGNSA in the germline V gene. The V end was cut by 1 base, the J end by 3 bases, with 6 bases between. The CDR3 contains 13 residues. CDR3 amino acids: CASSLGQHTEAFF. Here the CDR3 DNA reads TGTGCCAGCAGCTTAGGACAGCACACTGAAGCTTTCTTT.

V usage is TRBV15 and J usage is TRBJ1-2; D is unclear. V dropped 5 bases and J dropped 4 bases, with 11 bases sitting between them. Germline CDR1 is LNHNV and CDR2 is YYDKDF (reference sequence). The length of the CDR3 is 13 residues. CDR3 protein: CATSAGIAYGYTF. The CDR3 DNA sequence: TGTGCCACCAGCGCCGGGATAGCCTATGGCTACACCTTC.

The chain combines TRBV7-9 with TRBJ1-2, with D possibly matching TRBD1 (5 bases). V dropped 0 bases and J dropped 10 bases, with 18 bases sitting between them. Germline-derived CDR1 and CDR2 are SEHNR and FQNEAQ (reference sequence). The CDR3 has 15 amino acids. The CDR3 DNA follows: TGTGCCAGCAGCTTAGCCATGGGGCTCTTAAGCCTCTACACCTTC. Amino acid sequence: CASSLAMGLLSLYTF.

This chain uses TRBV6-6 with TRBJ2-7, with D tentatively TRBD1 (5 bases). Trimming shortened V by 6 bases and J by 7 bases, and 19 bases separated the two germline ends. The CDR3 is made up of 14 amino acids. The germline CDR1 and CDR2 sequences are MNHNY and SVGAGI (reference sequence). The CDR3 DNA reads TGTGCCAGCAGCAACCTAAAAGGGGCAGGAGAGCAGTACTTC. Translated, it gives CASSNLKGAGEQYF.

The chain uses TRBV28 and TRBJ2-7, with D maybe TRBD1 (5 bases). The V end was cut by 5 bases, the J end by 3 bases, with 11 bases between. The CDR3 is 13 residues long. Germline lookup yields CDR1 MDHEN and CDR2 SYDVKM. The CDR3 here is CASSLLTGYEQYF. The CDR3 coding sequence is TGTGCCAGCAGTCTACTTACAGGCTACGAGCAGTACTTC.

V usage is TRBV28 and J usage is TRBJ1-1; TRBD1 matches at 10 bases. This CDR3 has 16 amino acids. Trimming removed 6 bases from V and 5 bases from J; junction bases left unmatched: 12. In germline, CDR1 is MDHEN, CDR2 SYDVKM. The CDR3 coding sequence is TGTGCCAGCAGCCCCAGACAGGGGGCGGCGGAGACTGAAGCTTTCTTT. Translation: CASSPRQGAAETEAFF.

The chain links TRBV5-1 to TRBJ2-7; a weak D match, TRBD2 (6 bases). This CDR3 region has 15 residues. The V end was cut by 1 base, the J end by 5 bases, with 16 bases between. CDR1 and CDR2 from the germline V gene are SGHRS and YFSETQ. CDR3 sequence reads: CASSLIGGGSNEQYF. CDR3 coding DNA: TGCGCCAGCAGCTTGATTGGGGGAGGAAGCAACGAGCAGTACTTC.

This rearrangement joins TRBV19 to TRBJ2-1; D perhaps matches TRBD2 (5 bases). V was clipped by 3 bases and J by 5 bases, with 14 bases between them. Germline CDR1 LNHDA, CDR2 SQIVND (reference sequence). The CDR3 consists of 15 residues. The CDR3 DNA reads as TGTGCCAGTAGTATTAGGCGGACTGGTGACAATGAGCAGTTCTTC. Translating it yields CASSIRRTGDNEQFF. The full variable domain, completed using reference TRBV19 and TRBJ2-1, is DGGITQSPKYLFRKEGQNVTLSCEQNLNHDAMYWYRQDPGQGLRLIYYSQIVNDFQKGDIAEGYSVSREKKESFPLTVTSAQKNPTAFYLCASSIRRTGDNEQFFGPGTRLTVL.

The chain uses TRBV7-9 and TRBJ1-2, with D tentatively TRBD1 (6 bases). Trimming took 11 bases from V and 5 from J, leaving 12 bases between them. Germline values: CDR1 SEHNR, CDR2 FQNEAQ (reference sequence). The length of the CDR3 is 11 residues. CDR3 region: CALDRPYGYTF. DNA for the CDR3: TGTGCCCTAGACAGGCCTTATGGCTACACCTTC.

The V gene is TRBV4-1, the J gene TRBJ2-1, with 9 positions matching TRBD1. The germline CDR1 and CDR2 sequences are MGHRA and YSYEKL. The CDR3 loop spans 15 amino acids. The J segment lost 9 bases and the V segment lost 4 bases, leaving 10 bases of the junction unmatched. CDR3 sequence reads: CASSLRQGDTVEQFF. In nucleotides, the CDR3 is TGCGCCAGCAGCCTTAGACAGGGGGATACCGTTGAGCAGTTCTTC.

The chain has TRBV6-1 and TRBJ2-7; D unresolved. The V end was cut by 1 base, the J end by 5 bases, with 15 bases between. Germline CDR1 reads MNHNS; CDR2 reads SASEGT. The CDR3 has 15 residues. CDR3 loop: CASSEVIDSRNEQYF. The CDR3 DNA reads TGTGCCAGCAGTGAAGTGATTGATTCGAGGAACGAGCAGTACTTC.

The J gene is TRBJ1-5, the V gene TRBV7-8; D unclear. V was clipped by 6 bases and J by 6 bases, with 24 bases between them. Germline V gene sequence: CDR1 SGHVS, CDR2 FQNEAQ. The CDR3 consists of 17 residues. CDR3 nucleotides: TGTGCCAGCAGTTCGGCCCTTCCCGGGGTGATCAGTCAGCCCCAGCATTTT. Protein product: CASSSALPGVISQPQHF.

The chain uses TRBV19 and TRBJ1-2; the D gene is possibly TRBD1 (5 bases). The length of the CDR3 is 15 residues. Germline V gene lookup returns CDR1 LNHDA and CDR2 SQIVND (reference sequence). V was clipped by 2 bases and J by 8 bases, with 18 bases between them. The CDR3 DNA is TGTGCCAGTAGTATACCGACAGTAACCAAGGGAGGCTACACCTTC. Amino acid sequence: CASSIPTVTKGGYTF. The whole variable domain, remainder taken from reference TRBV19 and TRBJ1-2, is DGGITQSPKYLFRKEGQNVTLSCEQNLNHDAMYWYRQDPGQGLRLIYYSQIVNDFQKGDIAEGYSVSREKKESFPLTVTSAQKNPTAFYLCASSIPTVTKGGYTFGSGTRLTVV.

The chain has TRBV9 and TRBJ2-3; possibly TRBD2 for D (5 bases). The ends were cut back, 1 base at V and 0 bases at J, with 18 bases in the middle. CDR1 SGDLS and CDR2 YYNGEE come from the germline V gene. There are 18 residues in the CDR3. CDR3 loop: CASSVTSGVGLSTDTQYF. CDR3 sequence (DNA): TGTGCCAGCAGCGTAACTAGTGGGGTGGGTCTGAGCACAGATACGCAGTATTTT. The whole variable domain, remainder taken from reference TRBV9 and TRBJ2-3, is DSGVTQTPKHLITATGQRVTLRCSPRSGDLSVYWYQQSLDQGLQFLIQYYNGEERAKGNILERFSAQQFPDLHSELNLSSLELGDSALYFCASSVTSGVGLSTDTQYFGPGTRLTVL.

This clone came up once. The genes are TRBV5-1 and TRBJ1-2; TRBD1 matches 7 bases. The trim removed 0 bases at V and 6 bases at J, leaving 5 bases unmatched. Germline V CDR1 and CDR2: SGHRS, YFSETQ. The CDR3 has 14 residues. The CDR3 here is CASSLGQGWDGYTF. The CDR3, as DNA: TGCGCCAGCAGCTTGGGACAGGGTTGGGATGGCTACACCTTC.

J is TRBJ2-3 and V is TRBV27; unclear D gene. Trimming removed 2 bases from V and 2 bases from J, with 8 bases in between. CDR1 and CDR2 (germline): MNHEY, SMNVEV (reference sequence). This CDR3 contains 14 residues. In DNA, the CDR3 is TGTGCCAGCAGTTTACGGGTAAACACAGATACGCAGTATTTT. It is translated as CASSLRVNTDTQYF.

This clone has a single count. The chain employs TRBV13 and TRBJ1-1, with D tentatively TRBD1 (5 bases). V lost 6 bases and J lost 3, with 11 bases in between. Germline V gene data show CDR1 as PRHDT and CDR2 as FYEKMQ (reference sequence). This CDR3 spans 13 amino acids. CDR3 residues: CASRGGVDTEAFF. In DNA form, the CDR3 reads TGTGCCAGCAGGGGGGGAGTGGACACTGAAGCTTTCTTT.